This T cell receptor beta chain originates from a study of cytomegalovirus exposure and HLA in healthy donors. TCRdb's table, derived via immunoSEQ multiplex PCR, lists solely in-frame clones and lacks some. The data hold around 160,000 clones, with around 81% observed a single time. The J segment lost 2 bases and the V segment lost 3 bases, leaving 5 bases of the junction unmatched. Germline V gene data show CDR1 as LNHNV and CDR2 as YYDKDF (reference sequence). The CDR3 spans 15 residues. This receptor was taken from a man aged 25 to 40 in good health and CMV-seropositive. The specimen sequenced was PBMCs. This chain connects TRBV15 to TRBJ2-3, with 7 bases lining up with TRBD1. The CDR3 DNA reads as TGTGCCACCAGCAGGGAAGGGGGCGCCACAGATACGCAGTATTTT. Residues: CATSREGGATDTQYF.